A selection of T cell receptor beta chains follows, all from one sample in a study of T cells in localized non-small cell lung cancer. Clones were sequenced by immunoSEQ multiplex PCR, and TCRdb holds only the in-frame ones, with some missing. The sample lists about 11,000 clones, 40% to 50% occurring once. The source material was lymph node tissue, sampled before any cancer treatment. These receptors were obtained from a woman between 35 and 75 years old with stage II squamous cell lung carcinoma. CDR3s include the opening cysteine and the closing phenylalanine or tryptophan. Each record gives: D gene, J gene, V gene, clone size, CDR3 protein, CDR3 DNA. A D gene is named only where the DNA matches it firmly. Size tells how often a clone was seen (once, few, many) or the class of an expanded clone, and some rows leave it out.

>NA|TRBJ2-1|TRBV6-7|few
CASSYSNRGTSYNEQFF
TGTGCCAGCAGTTACTCGAATCGGGGGACCTCCTACAATGAGCAGTTCTTC
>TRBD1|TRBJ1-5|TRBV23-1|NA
CASSLDRTPDQPQHF
TGCGCCAGCAGCCTGGACAGGACCCCCGATCAGCCCCAGCATTTT
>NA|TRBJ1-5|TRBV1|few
CASSPLTADSNQPQHF
TGCGCCAGCAGCCCCCTCACGGCAGATAGCAATCAGCCCCAGCATTTT
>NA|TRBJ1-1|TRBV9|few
CASSVAPTLPEAFF
TGTGCCAGCAGTGTAGCCCCAACTCTCCCCGAAGCTTTCTTT
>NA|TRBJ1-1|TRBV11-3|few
CASSPKPGGGIEAFF
TGTGCCAGCAGCCCCAAACCGGGAGGCGGTATTGAAGCTTTCTTT
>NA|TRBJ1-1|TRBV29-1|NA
CSVEDHGYEAFF
TGCAGCGTTGAAGATCACGGGTATGAAGCTTTCTTT
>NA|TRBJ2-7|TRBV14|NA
CASSQDFRGRGQYF
TGTGCCAGCAGCCAAGATTTTAGGGGAAGGGGGCAGTACTTC
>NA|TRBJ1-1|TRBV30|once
CAWSQENEAFF
TGTGCCTGGAGCCAGGAGAATGAAGCTTTCTTT
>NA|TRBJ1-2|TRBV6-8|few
CASSWGSLYGYTF
TGTGCCAGCAGTTGGGGCAGCCTCTATGGCTACACCTTC
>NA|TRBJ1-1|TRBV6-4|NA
CASWENTEAFF
TGTGCTAGCTGGGAGAACACTGAAGCTTTCTTT
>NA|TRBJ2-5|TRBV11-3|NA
CASRLGDGRQETQYF
TGTGCCAGCAGATTAGGGGACGGACGTCAAGAGACCCAGTACTTC
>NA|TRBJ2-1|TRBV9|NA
CASSVGYRVNEQFF
TGTGCCAGCAGCGTAGGATACAGGGTTAATGAGCAGTTCTTC
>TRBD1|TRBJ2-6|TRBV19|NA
CASRDRGLRSGANVLTF
TGTGCCAGTAGGGACAGGGGGCTACGCTCTGGGGCCAACGTCCTGACTTTC
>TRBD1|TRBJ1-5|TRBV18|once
CASSRGTGGAGQPQHF
TGTGCCAGCTCACGCGGGACAGGGGGCGCGGGGCAGCCCCAGCATTTT
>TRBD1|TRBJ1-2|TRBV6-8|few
CASSVVWDSSNYGYTF
TGTGCCAGCAGTGTAGTTTGGGACAGTTCTAACTATGGCTACACCTTC
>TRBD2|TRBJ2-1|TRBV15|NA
CATSRDGGRAGNEQFF
TGTGCCACCAGCAGAGATGGCGGGAGGGCCGGCAATGAGCAGTTCTTC
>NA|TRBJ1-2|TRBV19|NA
CASRLTDVYGYTF
TGTGCCAGTAGACTGACAGACGTCTATGGCTACACCTTC
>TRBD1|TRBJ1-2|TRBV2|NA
CATDRVTEYGYTF
TGTGCCACCGACAGGGTTACAGAATATGGCTACACCTTC
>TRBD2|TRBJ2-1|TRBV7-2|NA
CASSLAPGLAGGLFSYNEQFF
TGTGCCAGCAGCTTAGCCCCAGGACTAGCGGGAGGTTTGTTTTCCTACAATGAGCAGTTCTTC
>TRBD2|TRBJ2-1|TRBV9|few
CASSVLTSGSGNEQFF
TGTGCCAGCAGCGTCCTGACTAGCGGGAGTGGTAATGAGCAGTTCTTC
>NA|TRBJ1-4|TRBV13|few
CASSLGTPTNEKLFF
TGTGCCAGCAGCTTAGGGACACCAACTAATGAAAAACTGTTTTTT
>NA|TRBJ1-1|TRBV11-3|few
CASSLISGNTEAFF
TGTGCCAGCAGCTTAATTTCCGGGAACACTGAAGCTTTCTTT
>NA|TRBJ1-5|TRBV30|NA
CAWSERGGQPQHF
TGTGCCTGGAGTGAAAGGGGAGGACAGCCCCAGCATTTT
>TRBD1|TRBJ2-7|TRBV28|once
CASSLYRGQGRDEQYF
TGTGCCAGCAGTTTATATAGGGGACAGGGGCGCGACGAGCAGTACTTC
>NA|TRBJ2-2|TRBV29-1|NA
CSGRQASNTGELFF
TGCAGCGGGAGACAGGCCTCGAACACCGGGGAGCTGTTTTTT
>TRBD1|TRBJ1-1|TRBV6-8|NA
CASRRQGNTEAFF
TGTGCCAGCAGAAGACAGGGGAACACTGAAGCTTTCTTT
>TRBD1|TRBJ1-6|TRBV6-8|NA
CASSPLVPGQNSLLHF
TGTGCCAGCAGTCCCCTTGTCCCGGGACAGAATTCACTCCTCCACTTT
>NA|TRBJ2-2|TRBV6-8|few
CASGDPRTGELFF
TGTGCCAGCGGGGATCCCAGGACCGGGGAGCTGTTTTTT
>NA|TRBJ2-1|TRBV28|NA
CASSLQGNEQFF
TGTGCCAGCAGTTTACAGGGGAATGAGCAGTTCTTC
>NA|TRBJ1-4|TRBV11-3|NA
CASSYRFYNEKLFF
TGTGCCAGCAGCTACAGATTTTATAATGAAAAACTGTTTTTT
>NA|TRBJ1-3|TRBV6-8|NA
CASRTQGNTIYF
TGTGCCAGCAGGACACAGGGAAACACCATATATTTT
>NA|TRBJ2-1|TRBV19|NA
CASSPKEASSYNEQFF
TGTGCCAGTAGCCCTAAGGAGGCGAGCTCCTACAATGAGCAGTTCTTC
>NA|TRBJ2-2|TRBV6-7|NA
CASRSPGPNTGELFF
TGTGCCAGCAGATCCCCGGGACCGAACACCGGGGAGCTGTTTTTT
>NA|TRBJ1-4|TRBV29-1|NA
CSAEGPNEKLFF
TGCAGCGCAGAGGGCCCTAATGAAAAACTGTTTTTT
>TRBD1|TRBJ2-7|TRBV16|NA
CASKGQGNYEQYF
TGTGCCAGCAAGGGACAGGGAAACTACGAGCAGTACTTC
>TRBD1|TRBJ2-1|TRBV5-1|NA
CASSFGDRGFVNEQFF
TGCGCCAGCAGCTTCGGAGACAGGGGGTTTGTGAATGAGCAGTTCTTC
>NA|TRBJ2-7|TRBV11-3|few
CASIYGAGLRLGYEQYF
TGTGCCAGCATCTATGGGGCGGGACTTCGTTTAGGGTACGAGCAGTACTTC
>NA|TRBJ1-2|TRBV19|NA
CASSIYFSRQTNYGYTF
TGTGCCAGTAGTATTTATTTTTCTCGCCAGACTAACTATGGCTACACCTTC
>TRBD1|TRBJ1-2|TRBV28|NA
CASTSGQVYGYTF
TGTGCCAGCACCTCGGGACAGGTGTATGGCTACACCTTC
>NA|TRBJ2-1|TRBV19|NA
CATQGYYNEQFF
TGTGCCACCCAGGGGTACTACAATGAGCAGTTCTTC
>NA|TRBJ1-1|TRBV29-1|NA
CSVAPLNTEAFF
TGCAGCGTTGCCCCTTTGAACACTGAAGCTTTCTTT
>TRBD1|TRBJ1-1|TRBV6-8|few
CASSYEGTGRTEAFF
TGTGCCAGCAGTTATGAAGGGACAGGAAGAACTGAAGCTTTCTTT
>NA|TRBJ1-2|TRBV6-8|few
CASSAQPGLSYGYTF
TGTGCCAGCAGTGCCCAACCGGGACTCTCGTATGGCTACACCTTC
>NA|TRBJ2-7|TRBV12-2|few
CASRLADRCNPLAGNEQYF
TGTGCAAGTCGCTTAGCGGACCGGTGTAACCCCTTAGCGGGAAACGAGCAGTACTTC
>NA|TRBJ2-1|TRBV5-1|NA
CASSPEGGTYNEQFF
TGCGCCAGCAGTCCAGAGGGGGGGACCTACAATGAGCAGTTCTTC
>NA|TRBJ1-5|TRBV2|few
CASRAGGGINQPQHF
TGTGCCAGCCGTGCCGGTGGGGGCATCAATCAGCCCCAGCATTTT
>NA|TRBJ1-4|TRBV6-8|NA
CASSYSSRAREKLFF
TGTGCCAGCAGTTACTCCTCAAGGGCCCGTGAAAAACTGTTTTTT
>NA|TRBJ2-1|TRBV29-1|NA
CSVRAGPSYNEQFF
TGCAGCGTTAGGGCGGGCCCTTCCTACAATGAGCAGTTCTTC
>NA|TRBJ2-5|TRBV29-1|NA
CSVEDPGSETQYF
TGCAGCGTTGAAGATCCGGGATCGGAGACCCAGTACTTC
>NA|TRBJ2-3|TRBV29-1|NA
CSVATHRDTQYF
TGCAGCGTTGCGACCCACAGAGATACGCAGTATTTT
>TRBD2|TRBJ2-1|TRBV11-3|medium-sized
CASSPGGGSGGYNEQFF
TGTGCCAGCAGCCCCGGGGGGGGAAGCGGAGGCTACAATGAGCAGTTCTTC
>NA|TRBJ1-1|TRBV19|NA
CASTQTIRGNTEAFF
TGTGCCAGTACCCAAACGATCCGGGGAAACACTGAAGCTTTCTTT
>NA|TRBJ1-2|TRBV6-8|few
CASSYLQEHGYTF
TGTGCCAGCAGTTACCTACAGGAGCATGGCTACACCTTC
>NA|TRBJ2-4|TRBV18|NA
CASSQATGFAKNIQYF
TGTGCCAGCTCCCAGGCAACAGGGTTCGCCAAAAACATTCAGTACTTC
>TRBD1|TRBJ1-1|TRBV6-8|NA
CASRGQEESTEAFF
TGTGCCAGCAGGGGACAGGAGGAGAGCACTGAAGCTTTCTTT